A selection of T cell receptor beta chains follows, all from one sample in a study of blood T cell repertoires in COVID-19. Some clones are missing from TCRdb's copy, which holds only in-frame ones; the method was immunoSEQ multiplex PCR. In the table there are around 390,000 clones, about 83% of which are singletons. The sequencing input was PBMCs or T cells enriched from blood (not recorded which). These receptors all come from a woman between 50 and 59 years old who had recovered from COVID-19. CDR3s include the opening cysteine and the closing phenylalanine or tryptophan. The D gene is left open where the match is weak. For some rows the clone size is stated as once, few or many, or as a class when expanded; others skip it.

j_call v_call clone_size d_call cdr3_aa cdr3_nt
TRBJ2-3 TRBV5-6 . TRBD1 CASSSGQADTQYF TGTGCCAGCAGCTCCGGACAGGCAGATACGCAGTATTTT
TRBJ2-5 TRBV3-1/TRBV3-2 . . CASSRRRQGGETQYF TGTGCCAGCAGCCGGAGGAGACAAGGCGGTGAGACCCAGTACTTC
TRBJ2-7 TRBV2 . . CASTPRAVGDYEQYF TGTGCCAGCACCCCCAGAGCCGTAGGGGACTACGAGCAGTACTTC
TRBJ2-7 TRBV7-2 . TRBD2 CASSLGAGGHSYEQYF TGTGCCAGCAGCCTAGGGGCGGGGGGACATTCCTACGAGCAGTACTTC
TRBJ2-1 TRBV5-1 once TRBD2 CASSLSLAGSYNEQFF TGCGCCAGCAGCTTGAGTTTAGCGGGGAGCTACAATGAGCAGTTCTTC
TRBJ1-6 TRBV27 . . CASSSLRVMGSPLHF TGTGCCAGCAGTTCCCTCAGGGTGATGGGTTCACCCCTCCACTTT
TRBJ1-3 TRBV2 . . CASSEDGAWNTIYF TGTGCCAGCAGTGAGGATGGGGCCTGGAACACCATATATTTT
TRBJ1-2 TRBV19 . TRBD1 CASSIGTGADYGYTF TGTGCCAGTAGTATCGGGACAGGGGCGGACTATGGCTACACCTTC
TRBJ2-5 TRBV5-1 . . CASSLRTVPDQETQYF TGCGCCAGCAGCTTACGGACAGTACCAGACCAAGAGACCCAGTACTTC
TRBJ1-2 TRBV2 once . CASLHRGNYGYTF TGTGCCAGCCTGCATCGGGGGAACTATGGCTACACCTTC
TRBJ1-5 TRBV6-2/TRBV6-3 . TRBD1 CASSGTGYQPQHF TGTGCCAGCAGCGGGACAGGGTATCAGCCCCAGCATTTT
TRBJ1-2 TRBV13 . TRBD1 CASSSRGRGYTF TGTGCCAGCAGCTCCAGGGGGCGAGGCTACACCTTC
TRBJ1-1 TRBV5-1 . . CASSREGENTEAFF TGCGCCAGCAGCCGCGAGGGGGAGAACACTGAAGCTTTCTTT
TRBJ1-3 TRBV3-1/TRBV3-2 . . CASSQGSGSRSSGNTIYF TGTGCCAGCAGCCAGGGGAGCGGTTCTAGGTCCTCTGGAAACACCATATATTTT
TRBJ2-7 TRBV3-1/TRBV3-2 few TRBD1 CASSQEGQGPPYEQYF TGTGCCAGCAGCCAAGAGGGACAGGGCCCACCTTACGAGCAGTACTTC
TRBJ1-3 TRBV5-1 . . CATKEGSSGNTIYF TGCGCCACCAAGGAGGGATCTTCTGGAAACACCATATATTTT
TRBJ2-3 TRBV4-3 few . CASSQASLSTDTQYF TGCGCCAGCAGCCAAGCTTCCCTGAGCACAGATACGCAGTATTTT
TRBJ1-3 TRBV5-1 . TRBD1 CASTQGRTGAGNTIYF TGCGCCAGCACCCAGGGACGGACAGGGGCTGGAAACACCATATATTTT
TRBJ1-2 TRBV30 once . CAWRVPGDYGYTF TGTGCCTGGAGAGTCCCAGGGGACTATGGCTACACCTTC
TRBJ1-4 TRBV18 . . CASSLLQELGEKLFF TGTGCCAGCTCACTACTTCAGGAATTGGGTGAAAAACTGTTTTTT